This entry describes one T cell receptor (beta chain). This sample was taken from a study of blood T cell repertoires in COVID-19. Across the study: The United States, Italy and Spain provided the acute and convalescent COVID-19 samples.

TCRdb's table, derived via immunoSEQ multiplex PCR, lists solely in-frame clones and lacks some. The table records 50,000 to 65,000 clones, about four fifths of them present only once. The V end was cut by 2 bases, the J end by 7 bases, with 9 bases between. The germline V gene has CDR1 SEHNR and CDR2 FQNEAQ (reference sequence). The length of the CDR3 is 14 residues. What was sequenced was peripheral blood. The J gene is TRBJ1-6, the V gene TRBV7-9; D uncertain. This TCR was recovered from a man aged 55 to 70 with COVID-19, enrolled during active disease. Written as DNA, the CDR3 is TGTGCCAGCAGCTTACCCTGGAGCAATTCACCCCTCCACTTT. As protein: CASSLPWSNSPLHF.